The clone carrying this T cell receptor (beta chain) was seen only a few times. The antigen is unknown. Germline CDR1 is SQVTM and CDR2 is ANQGSEA. The CDR3 contains 14 residues. Trimming cost V 6 bases and J 3 bases; bases outside gene matches: 5. The sample belongs to a study of regulatory T cells in long-lasting Graves disease. Specified time point: newly diagnosed GD, antithyroid drugs for less than 3 months. Making the TCR library involved RNA that had been extracted from PBMCs. General observations from the study: Reduced TCR diversity was observed in persistent Graves' patients versus newly diagnosed patients.

Building of the TCR beta libraries involved iRepertoire HTBI primers and Arm-PCR of CDR3 regions. TCRdb reprocessed the multiplex PCR reads with MiXCR, giving one entry per CDR3 protein. This repertoire shows about 450,000 distinct CDR3 sequences, 12% to 15% found once; its top ten account for approximately 17%. A further study also used this sample, focusing on T cells in Graves' hyperthyroidism and ophthalmopathy. That paper states: Stable hyperthyroidism: no ophthalmopathy progression over 18 months of follow-up. During a first-round RT-PCR of the TCR CDR3, the HTBI primer set was used.

Sequencing used peripheral blood mononuclear cells (PBMCs), obtained at new diagnosis, from a patient treated with antithyroid drugs. This receptor was taken from a woman between 45 and 60 years old with Graves disease. This chain uses TRBV29-1 with TRBJ2-3, with TRBD1 matching over 11 bases. The CDR3 nucleotides are TGCAGCGTAGGACAGGGGGCTCGGACAGATACGCAGTATTTT. This gives the protein CSVGQGARTDTQYF.